This T cell receptor beta chain was captured by sequencing in a study of cytomegalovirus exposure and HLA in healthy donors (dated by TCRdb to 2015 to 2018). In terms of the full investigation: According to an earlier analysis of 587 of the donors, roughly 180 million T cells yielded 120 million or so unique TCR beta sequences and 250 to 350 Gb of sequence data. Roughly 5 DR-DQ haplotypes were handled as single units for association and clustering, since linkage in the cohort was strong. Typing coverage differed by locus: A, B, C, DRB1 and DQB1 were typed in roughly 620-630 donors, DQA1 in roughly 510, DPA1 in 600 to 610, and DPB1 in about 450. Donor age, sex, ethnicity and CMV serostatus were collected together with the repertoire data. Every repertoire in the discovery cohort had been generated on one and the same sequencing platform. A later analysis re-analyzed previously published TCR beta repertoires from 650 to 800 donors and added high-resolution HLA genotyping to study TCR occurrence patterns. Both class I and class II loci were covered by HLA typing, at four-digit resolution. The study combined high-throughput TCR immunosequencing, statistical association of individual TCRs with disease status, and machine learning to predict cytomegalovirus infection status. About 280 gigabases of sequencing data and 75 million to 85 million unique TCR sequences made up an early release that covered fewer than 650 HLA-typed donors. Of the 300 to 500 genotyped donors, more than 75% were placed in the genetic ancestry cluster associated with self-reported Caucasian donors. The later analysis used no new phenotypic data to find candidate immune exposures, relying instead on TCR beta sequences and their occurrence across donors. An earlier analysis of 587 of the donors applied high-throughput TCR beta sequencing to assess whether each TCR beta V gene segment acted as functional or pseudogenic. A later genetic analysis took genome-wide SNP genotypes for about 65% of the 666 donors and used that subset as a discovery cohort. The study used immunosequencing to profile the T cell repertoires of hundreds of subjects and linked those repertoires to cytomegalovirus serostatus. Among under 450 genotyped donors of the cohort, an average of 235,054 unique TCR beta nucleotide sequences were sequenced per donor, around 20% of them non-productive. The study aimed to test whether cataloging public T cell receptors could reveal signatures of past pathogen exposure. A separate validation cohort of about 110 different subjects was used in addition to the approximately 700-subject first cohort.

The cohort was made up of roughly 670 healthy bone marrow donors. At the time of sampling, every cohort member was nominally healthy, though immune exposures that went unrecorded were likely present. The donor was CMV seronegative and was included in the group of several hundred seronegative cohort members. A peripheral blood sample was provided by each donor, and peripheral blood mononuclear cells were used for TCR beta sequencing. The Qiagen DNeasy Blood Extraction Kit was used to extract genomic DNA from the blood cell samples. General study outcomes and caveats: A later analysis found that HLA-associated TCR beta chains were more clonally expanded and had lower generation probabilities than equally common non-associated chains. This cohort had only TCR beta chains sequenced, and the lack of alpha or paired-chain data limited which features could be detected. A group of highly shared sequence variants was considered likely to be a technical artifact of the sequencing pipeline. Some IMGT-functional V segments, including TRBV6-2 and TRBV6-3, could not be distinguished by the 87-base-pair reads and were therefore excluded. The classifier was reported to diagnose cytomegalovirus status with high specificity and sensitivity in both the original and validation cohorts. Across donors, most TCR sequences were observed very rarely, whereas some public TCRs were present in many individuals. Because counts were too low, roughly 16 rarely observed V segments, including chromosome 9 orphons, were excluded from the earlier analysis of 587 of the donors. A later analysis found that TCR association rates varied across HLA loci, with DRB1 alleles showing the most associated TCRs and HLA-C alleles the fewest. Strong co-occurrence of HLA alleles, especially DR and DQ, made assigning TCR associations to individual alleles difficult. Specific HLA alleles were associated with 15,000 to 20,000 TCR beta sequences at a false discovery rate of 0.05 in a later analysis. Because HLA typing was unavailable for some donors at each locus, only the typed subset was used in association tests. The only immune exposure information available for the cohort was CMV serostatus. An association between a missense DCLRE1C variant and V-gene and J-gene trimming of TCR beta chains was found in a later genetic analysis and replicated in an independent cohort. Most CMV-associated TCR beta chains appeared to be HLA-restricted in a later analysis, and the HLA associations seemed to be driven largely by CMV exposure. According to a later analysis, parvovirus B19, influenza, CMV and Epstein-Barr virus appeared linked to several top co-occurrence clusters. In an earlier analysis of some 550 of the donors, most TCR beta V segments were observed in productive rearrangements about 90% or about 30% of the time, broadly matching IMGT annotations. The authors suggested that the approach could potentially be extended to other disease states and immunological phenotypes. A later genetic analysis reported fewer N-insertions in productive TCRs among donors in an Asian-associated ancestry cluster than the roughly 700-donor mean. The study gave a list of under 200 TCR beta chains associated with cytomegalovirus. Roughly uniform sequencing depth across donors was assumed in presence/absence analyses, although this assumption may not hold. Linkage disequilibrium might explain the correlated functional status among segregating V segments, but an unknown experimental factor could not be excluded. A further reported finding was that TCR beta sequences accurately predicted the HLA-A and HLA-B alleles for most subjects in the first cohort. In vitro tests confirmed that a few of the cytomegalovirus-associated TCR beta chains recognize cytomegalovirus antigens.

Libraries were built with the immunoSEQ multiplex PCR assay. The multiplex PCR relied on a mix of 60 forward primers for TCR Vbeta segments and 13 reverse primers for TCR Jbeta segments. Amplification of the CDR3 region of rearranged TCR beta genes was performed with a multiplex PCR assay on genomic DNA. The Illumina HiSeq System was used to sequence the amplified TCR beta libraries as 87-base-pair reads. On the authors' methods: A later analysis counted approximately 84 million unique TCR beta chains across the 666 repertoires, and 10 million to 12 million of these chains were shared by at least two donors. Raw reads were error-corrected and collapsed into unique sequences by a nearest-neighbor algorithm in which closely related sequences were merged to remove PCR and sequencing errors. To assign V, D and J gene segments, CDR3 sequences were aligned to IMGT reference sequences. For a sequence to be retained, a match of at least six nucleotides to both a V gene segment and a J gene segment was required. Rearrangements were classified as productive when the CDR3 lacked stop codons and remained in frame with V and J, and all other rearrangements were classified as non-productive. Following IMGT convention, CDR3 was defined as the stretch from the second conserved V-encoded cysteine to the conserved J-encoded phenylalanine. In an earlier analysis of around 640 of the donors, sequences lacking an unambiguous match to a single V gene segment were excluded. An earlier analysis of 550 to 650 of the donors classified V segments as functional when productive rearrangements were above 56.7% and as segregating when the standard deviation between donors was above 5%. A statistical classification framework was built to diagnose cytomegalovirus status from the catalog of TCR beta chain sequences. A later analysis assigned V and J genes by comparing TCR nucleotide sequences with IMGT/GENE-DB human TR gene sequences. Using the TCRdist pipeline, a later analysis assigned CDR3 sequences along with most-parsimonious VDJ recombination scenarios. In a later analysis, each TCR beta chain was defined by its CDR3 amino acid sequence together with its V-gene family, and reads lacking a unique V-gene family were excluded. To address suspected cross-contamination and a sequencing artifact, a later analysis removed around 590 highly shared, low-generation-probability nucleotide sequences. In a later analysis, a clonal expansion index was calculated for each public chain from normalized within-repertoire ranks of inferred template counts. In a later analysis, generation probabilities were computed with a VDJ recombination model fitted to out-of-frame rearrangements, and the resulting probabilities were checked against IGoR. In a later analysis, hypergeometric tests were used to score TCR-TCR, TCR-HLA and TCR-CMV co-occurrence, with a repertoire-size bias correction applied to TCR pairs. In a later analysis, false discovery rates were estimated by permuting HLA or CMV assignments 20 times. In a later analysis, co-occurring TCRs were grouped using DBSCAN, with TCRdist sequence similarity added in when clustering inside HLA-allele-positive subsets. Repertoires with fewer than 30,000 or more than 120,000 public chains were left out of co-occurrence clustering, as were four to six repertoires with anomalous nucleotide sharing. TCRdb limited this immuneACCESS table to in-frame rearrangements with V and J called. A share of clones is missing; checked studies link under half to unresolved V genes, and the rest is unexplained. The V and J calls and clone size come from that table; D and trimming were worked out from the DNA. This sample holds approximately 90,000 clones; roughly 73% were observed only once. The top ten clonotypes cover roughly 2% of the sample.

As regards this clone: The specificity of this receptor is unknown. The input lacks base qualities; no much larger clone sits a single base away.

CDR1 and CDR2 are read off the germline V gene as MNHEY and SVGAGI. Trimmed from V: 6 bases; trimmed from J: 7 bases; junction bases lacking a gene match: 8. Its CDR3 holds 15 amino acids, cysteine through phenylalanine. Kept here is only the CDR3 DNA, which spans 45 bases and is read in frame from base 1. This receptor was obtained from a man aged 35 to 55 in good health and CMV-seronegative. The source material was PBMCs. The sequence joins TRBV6-5 to TRBJ2-2, with 10 bases matching TRBD1. For the CDR3, the sequence is CASSPGTGVIGELFF. The nucleotides read TGTGCCAGCAGCCCCGGGACAGGGGTGATCGGGGAGCTGTTTTTT.